The sequence of this TCR beta chain was determined in a study of long-term antiretroviral therapy in people with HIV. In the study overall: Initial samples were collected about a decade before the 2015 immediate-ART recommendation.

Study-wide results and caveats: Clones showing expansion before ART dominated the repertoire at all time points. Diversity rose after ART but stayed below transplant donor controls.

The assay used was immunoSEQ (version v3.0), run at survey level. Method: immunoSEQ multiplex PCR; TCRdb's copy keeps in-frame clones and lacks some. The table lists approximately 13,000 clones, more than 60% of them singletons. The CDR3 is made up of 16 amino acids. Looked up from germline, CDR1 is SGHAT and CDR2 is FQNNGV. The V end was cut by 1 base, the J end by 4 bases, with 14 bases between. In the case of this clone: Its antigen remains unidentified.

The chain uses TRBV11-2 and TRBJ1-5, with unresolved D. The material sequenced was unsorted PBMCs, taken 1.3 years before starting antiretroviral therapy. The TCR sequence derives from a man aged 35 to 55 with HIV. The CDR3 DNA reads TGTGCCAGCAGCTTAGGTAATCAGGTGCCAAATCAGCCCCAGCATTTT. This sequence encodes CASSLGNQVPNQPQHF.